This entry lists 20 T cell receptor beta chains sequenced from one sample in a study of CD8 T cells in ankylosing spondylitis. Whole-study results and caveats: Blood of patients with ankylosing spondylitis appeared to be characterized by a TCR beta motif of several highly homologous variants.

TCRdb fed the 5' RACE reads into MiXCR, producing one record per CDR3 protein. The repertoire holds about 510,000 distinct CDR3 sequences, roughly 5% seen once, with 3.5% in the top ten. These TCRs' antigens remain unknown. The material sequenced was blood, either unsorted or a sorted T cell fraction (not recorded which). The receptors were gathered from a male donor with ankylosing spondylitis.

The CDR3 DNA reads TGTGCCAGCAGTCTAGCGGGAGGGAGGTGGACATGGGGCTACGAGCAGTACTTC. This gives the protein CASSLAGGRWTWGYEQYF. The chain joins TRBV7-2 to TRBJ2-7; 12 bases align to TRBD2. CDR3 size: 18 residues. Germline V gene sequence: CDR1 SGHTA, CDR2 FQGNSA. V lost 6 bases and J lost 3; bases outside the gene matches: 15.

This clonotype was observed a few times. The chain combines TRBV5-1 with TRBJ1-4; the D is unclear. Germline CDR1 SGHRS, CDR2 YFSETQ. The germline V and J ends were trimmed by 3 bases and 0 bases, with 9 bases remaining between them. The CDR3 totals 15 residues. The CDR3 region has the DNA TGCGCCAGCAGCTGGCAAGGTACAACTAATGAAAAACTGTTTTTT. This codes for CASSWQGTTNEKLFF.

In its sample, this clonotype was seen many times. The chain links TRBV7-2 to TRBJ1-1; D unclear. This CDR3 spans 13 amino acids. V was pared by 3 bases and J by 1 base, with 6 bases between. Germline assignment: CDR1 SGHTA and CDR2 FQGNSA. The CDR3 loop is CASSFQTNTEAFF. CDR3 nucleotide sequence: TGTGCCAGCAGCTTTCAGACGAACACTGAAGCTTTCTTT.

This clonotype showed up many times. The chain couples TRBV29-1 to TRBJ2-1, with 12 bases aligning to TRBD2. CDR1 is SQVTM and CDR2 is ANQGSEA in the germline V gene. The CDR3 is 16 amino acids. The V segment lost 7 bases and the J segment 6 bases; nucleotides outside the gene matches: 13. The CDR3 DNA follows: TGCAGCGCTGGCCCCCTAGCGGGGGGGTGGGTCAATGAGCAGTTCTTC. Protein product: CSAGPLAGGWVNEQFF.

CDR3 region: CASSGPGTGVRYEQYF. CDR3 DNA: TGTGCCAGCAGCGGGCCAGGGACAGGGGTCCGCTACGAGCAGTACTTC. The gene calls are TRBV28 and TRBJ2-7; 10 bases are a match to TRBD1. Unmatched junction bases numbered 11, after V lost 6 bases and J lost 3 bases. The CDR3 loop spans 16 amino acids. Germline V lookup: CDR1 MDHEN, CDR2 SYDVKM.

This clonotype appeared many times. V is TRBV12-3 or TRBV12-4 and J is TRBJ1-2, with D possibly TRBD1 on 6 matching bases. V was pared by 2 bases and J by 4 bases, with 11 bases between. The CDR3 has 14 amino acids. The CDR3 DNA is TGTGCCAGCAGTTTAAGGACAGTCATCTATGGCTACACCTTC. Protein product: CASSLRTVIYGYTF.

There are a few counts of this clonotype. This chain joins TRBV5-1 and TRBJ1-6; D is uncertain. This CDR3 contains 17 residues. The V end lost 0 bases, the J end lost 0 bases, and 10 bases lay between the germline ends. Germline CDR1 is SGHRS and CDR2 is YFSETQ. The CDR3: CASSLASISSYNSPLHF. The CDR3 DNA reads as TGCGCCAGCAGCTTGGCATCGATTAGCTCCTATAATTCACCCCTCCACTTT. Full variable domain (remainder filled in from reference TRBV5-1 and TRBJ1-6): KAGVTQTPRYLIKTRGQQVTLSCSPISGHRSVSWYQQTPGQGLQFLFEYFSETQRNKGNFPGRFSGRQFSNSRSEMNVSTLELGDSALYLCASSLASISSYNSPLHFGNGTRLTVT.

This clonotype was seen ten or more times. CDR3 coding DNA: TGCAGTGTCAACAGGGTGACTGAAGCTTTCTTT. Amino acids: CSVNRVTEAFF. The chain carries TRBV20-1 and TRBJ1-1, with D maybe TRBD1 (6 bases). CDR1 and CDR2 (germline): DFQATT, SNEGSKA (reference sequence). This CDR3 has 11 residues. V dropped 7 bases and J dropped 5 bases, with 11 bases sitting between them.

This clonotype has ten or more counts. The chain uses TRBV3-1 and TRBJ2-3; D is unclear. Germline assignment: CDR1 LGHDT and CDR2 YNNKEL (reference sequence). The CDR3 runs to 16 residues. The germline V and J ends were trimmed by 1 base and 0 bases, with 11 bases remaining between them. This CDR3 reads CASSQGPLRSTDTQYF. The CDR3, as DNA: TGTGCCAGCAGCCAAGGCCCCCTACGGAGCACAGATACGCAGTATTTT.

The table lists this clonotype with many counts. V is TRBV5-6 and J is TRBJ2-7, with D perhaps TRBD2 (6 bases). The V gene's germline CDR1 is SGHDT and CDR2 YYEEEE. Trimming took off 2 bases at V and 1 base at J, with 10 bases between the two ends. This CDR3 has 14 residues. CDR3 coding DNA: TGTGCCAGCAGCTTATCGGGGGATTCCTACGAGCAGTACTTC. This codes for CASSLSGDSYEQYF.

The V gene is TRBV6-2 or TRBV6-3, the J gene TRBJ2-5; D is unresolved. CDR1 and CDR2 (germline): MNHEY, SVGEGT. V was cut by 7 bases and J by 0 bases, with 12 bases left in between. The CDR3 runs to 14 residues. The CDR3 coding sequence is TGTGCCAGCACCATAGGACCATACCAAGAGACCCAGTACTTC. Translating gives CASTIGPYQETQYF.

This clonotype was counted ten times or more. This chain uses TRBV7-2 with TRBJ2-3, with TRBD1 matching 7 bases. CDR3 length equals 15 residues. The junction had 6 bases not matched to a gene; V was cut back by 3 bases and J by 3 bases. Germline CDR1 SGHTA, CDR2 FQGNSA. In nucleotides, the CDR3 is TGTGCCAGCAGCTTTAGGACAGGCTCAACAGATACGCAGTATTTT. Residues: CASSFRTGSTDTQYF.

This clonotype was recorded at least ten times. The chain uses TRBV20-1 and TRBJ2-7; D perhaps matches TRBD2 (6 bases). CDR1 and CDR2 from the germline V gene are DFQATT and SNEGSKA (reference sequence). V shed 3 bases and J shed 6 bases, with 27 bases lying between them. The CDR3 extends over 17 amino acids. CDR3 loop: CSARRNDNPVLAFEQYF. CDR3 nucleotides: TGCAGTGCTAGGAGGAATGACAACCCCGTACTAGCCTTCGAGCAGTACTTC.

Many counts were recorded for this clonotype. The chain links TRBV7-2 to TRBJ2-2; a possible D gene is TRBD1 (5 bases). V dropped 4 bases and J dropped 6 bases, with 12 bases sitting between them. Germline CDR1 reads SGHTA; CDR2 reads FQGNSA. This CDR3 is 14 amino acids long. The DNA for the CDR3 is TGTGCCAGCAGCTGGGGCCCGAAGGCCGGGGAGCTGTTTTTT. This translates into CASSWGPKAGELFF.

At least ten counts were recorded for this clonotype. V usage is TRBV5-1 and J usage is TRBJ2-2, with unresolved D. This CDR3 has 13 amino acids. Trimming took 2 bases from V and 6 from J, leaving 8 bases between them. The germline gives CDR1 SGHRS, CDR2 YFSETQ. The chain's CDR3 is CASSFEIPGELFF. The CDR3 coding sequence is TGCGCCAGCAGCTTCGAGATCCCCGGGGAGCTGTTTTTT.

There are many counts of this clonotype. The chain has TRBV5-4 and TRBJ1-1; 10 nucleotides align to TRBD1. The V segment lost 5 bases and the J segment 4 bases; nucleotides outside the gene matches: 8. This CDR3 has 15 residues. Per germline, CDR1 SGHNT and CDR2 YYREEE (reference sequence). CDR3 nucleotides: TGTGCCAGCAGTCATTCCCGGACAGGGGGCACTGAAGCTTTCTTT. It encodes CASSHSRTGGTEAFF.

The chain links TRBV4-3 to TRBJ2-1, with D perhaps TRBD1 or TRBD2 (6 bases each). Looked up from germline, CDR1 is LGHNA and CDR2 is YSLEER. This CDR3 has 16 residues. V was trimmed by 3 bases and J by 2 bases, leaving 14 bases between them. For the CDR3, the DNA is TGCGCCAGCAGCCAGCTTTCGGGGGCGGCCTACAATGAGCAGTTCTTC. Protein product: CASSQLSGAAYNEQFF.

In its sample, this clonotype was seen many times. The J gene is TRBJ1-1, the V gene TRBV29-1; D gene uncertain. CDR3 size: 14 residues. Germline V gene sequence: CDR1 SQVTM, CDR2 ANQGSEA. Between the trimmed V and J ends, which lost 6 bases and 1 base, there was a span of 15 bases. The CDR3 reads CSVAKLVGNTEAFF. The CDR3 bases are TGCAGCGTGGCGAAGTTGGTAGGGAACACTGAAGCTTTCTTT.

Ten or more counts support this clonotype. The chain employs TRBV5-1 and TRBJ2-7; either TRBD1 or TRBD2 may supply D (6 bases each). The length of the CDR3 is 16 residues. The V gene lost 4 bases and the J gene lost 1 base, with 18 bases spanning the gap. Germline CDR1 and CDR2: SGHRS and YFSETQ. DNA of the CDR3: TGCGCCAGCAGCCCGTATTCGGGGGCCGAATCCTACGAGCAGTACTTC. Translating gives CASSPYSGAESYEQYF.

This clonotype came up many times. The chain recombines TRBV12-3 or TRBV12-4 with TRBJ1-6; 11 nucleotides line up with TRBD1. The CDR3 consists of 17 residues. J was trimmed by 11 bases and V by 0 bases; bases with no gene match: 9. CDR3 DNA sequence: TGTGCCAGCAGTTTAGCGCGAGGGACAGGGGGTTGGGCACCCCTCCACTTT. It specifies CASSLARGTGGWAPLHF.